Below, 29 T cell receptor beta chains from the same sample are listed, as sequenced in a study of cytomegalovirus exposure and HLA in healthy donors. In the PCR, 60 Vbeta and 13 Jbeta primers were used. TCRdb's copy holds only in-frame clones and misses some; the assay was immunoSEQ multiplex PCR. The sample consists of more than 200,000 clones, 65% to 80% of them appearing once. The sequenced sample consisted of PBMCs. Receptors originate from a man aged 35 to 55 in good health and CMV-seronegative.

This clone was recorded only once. Written as DNA, the CDR3 is TGTGCCAGCTCACCTCCCGGACAGGGGCAAGCTGAAGCTTTCTTT. Translation gives CASSPPGQGQAEAFF. V gene TRBV18 combines with J gene TRBJ1-1; TRBD1 aligns across 9 bases. The CDR3 length is 15 residues. After removal of 3 bases from V and 6 bases from J, the junction contained 8 bases not matched to a gene. Germline-derived CDR1 and CDR2 are KGHSH and LQKENI.

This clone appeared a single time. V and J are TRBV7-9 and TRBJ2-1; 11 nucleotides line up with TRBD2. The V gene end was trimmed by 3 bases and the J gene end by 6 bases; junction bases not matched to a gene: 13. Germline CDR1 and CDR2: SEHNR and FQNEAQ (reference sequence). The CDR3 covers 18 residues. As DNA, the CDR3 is TGTGCCAGCAGCTTTTATCATAGCGGGAGGGCCCGGAGCAATGAGCAGTTCTTC. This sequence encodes CASSFYHSGRARSNEQFF.

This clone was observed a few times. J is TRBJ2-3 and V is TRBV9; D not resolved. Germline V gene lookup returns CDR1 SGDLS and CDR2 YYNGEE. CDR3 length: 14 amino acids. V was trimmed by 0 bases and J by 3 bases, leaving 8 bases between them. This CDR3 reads CASSVGQRTDTQYF. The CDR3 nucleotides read TGTGCCAGCAGCGTAGGCCAGCGAACAGATACGCAGTATTTT.

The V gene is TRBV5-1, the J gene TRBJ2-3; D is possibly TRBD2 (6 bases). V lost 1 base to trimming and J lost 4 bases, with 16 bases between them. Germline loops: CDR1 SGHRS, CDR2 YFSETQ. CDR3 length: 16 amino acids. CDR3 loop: CASSLRYREWADTQYF. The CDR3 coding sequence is TGCGCCAGCAGCTTGAGGTACCGGGAGTGGGCAGATACGCAGTATTTT.

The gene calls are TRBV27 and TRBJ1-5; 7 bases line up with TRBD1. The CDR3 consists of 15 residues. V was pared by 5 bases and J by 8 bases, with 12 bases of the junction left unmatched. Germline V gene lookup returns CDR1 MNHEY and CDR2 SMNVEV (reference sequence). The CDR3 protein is CASSPLQGSTKPQHF. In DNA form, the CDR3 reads TGTGCCAGCAGTCCCCTACAGGGGTCCACAAAGCCCCAGCATTTT.

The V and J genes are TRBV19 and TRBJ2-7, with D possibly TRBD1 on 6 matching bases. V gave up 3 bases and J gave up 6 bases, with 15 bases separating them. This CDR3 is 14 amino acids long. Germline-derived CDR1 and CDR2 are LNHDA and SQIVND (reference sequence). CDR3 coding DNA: TGTGCCAGTAGTATTGACGACTCAGGGGTCGAGCAGTACTTC. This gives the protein CASSIDDSGVEQYF.

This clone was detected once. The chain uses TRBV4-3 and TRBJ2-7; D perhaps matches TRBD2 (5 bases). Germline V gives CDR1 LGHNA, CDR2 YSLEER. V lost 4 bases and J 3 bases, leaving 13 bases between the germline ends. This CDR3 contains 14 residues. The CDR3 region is CASSPSEGNYEQYF. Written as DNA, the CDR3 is TGCGCCAGCAGCCCAAGCGAGGGCAACTACGAGCAGTACTTC.

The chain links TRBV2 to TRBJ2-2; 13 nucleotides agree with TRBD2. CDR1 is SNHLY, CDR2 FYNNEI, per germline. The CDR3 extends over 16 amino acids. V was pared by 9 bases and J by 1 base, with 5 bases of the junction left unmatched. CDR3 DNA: TGTGCCAGTAGAGGGACTAGCGGGGTGAACACCGGGGAGCTGTTTTTT. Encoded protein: CASRGTSGVNTGELFF.

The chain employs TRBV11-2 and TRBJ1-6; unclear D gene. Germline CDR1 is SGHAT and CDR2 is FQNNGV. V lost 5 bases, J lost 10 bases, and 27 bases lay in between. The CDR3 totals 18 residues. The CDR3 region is CASSPLPGRVRRESPLHF. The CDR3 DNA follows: TGTGCCAGCAGCCCCCTGCCCGGGAGAGTGCGGAGAGAATCACCCCTCCACTTT.

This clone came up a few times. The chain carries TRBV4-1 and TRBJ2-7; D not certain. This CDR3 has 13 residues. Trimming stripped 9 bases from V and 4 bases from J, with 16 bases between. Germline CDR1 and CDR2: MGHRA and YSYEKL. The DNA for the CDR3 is TGCGCCAGTATCAGTGCCCCCTTTTACGAGCAGTACTTC. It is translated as CASISAPFYEQYF.

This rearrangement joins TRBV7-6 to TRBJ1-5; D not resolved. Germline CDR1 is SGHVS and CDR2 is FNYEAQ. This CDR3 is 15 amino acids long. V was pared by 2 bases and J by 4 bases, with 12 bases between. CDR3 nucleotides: TGTGCCAGCAGCTTACGGGTAGGAGGGAATCAGCCCCAGCATTTT. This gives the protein CASSLRVGGNQPQHF.

The CDR3 region has the DNA TGTGCCTGGAACGGAGGGGTTGGCGGCTACACCTTC. It is translated as CAWNGGVGGYTF. The V call is TRBV30, the J call TRBJ1-2; the D gene is possibly TRBD1 (5 bases). CDR1 and CDR2 (germline): GTSNPN, SVGIG (reference sequence). The CDR3 has 12 residues. With 4 bases removed from V and 8 bases from J, the gap between germline ends came to 14 bases.

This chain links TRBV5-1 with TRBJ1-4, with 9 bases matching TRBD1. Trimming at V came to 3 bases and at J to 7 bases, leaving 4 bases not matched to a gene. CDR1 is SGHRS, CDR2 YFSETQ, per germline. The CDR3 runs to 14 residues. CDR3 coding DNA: TGCGCCAGCAGCTCGGGACAGGGTGCTGAAAAACTGTTTTTT. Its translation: CASSSGQGAEKLFF. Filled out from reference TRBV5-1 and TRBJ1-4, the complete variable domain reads KAGVTQTPRYLIKTRGQQVTLSCSPISGHRSVSWYQQTPGQGLQFLFEYFSETQRNKGNFPGRFSGRQFSNSRSEMNVSTLELGDSALYLCASSSGQGAEKLFFGSGTQLSVL.

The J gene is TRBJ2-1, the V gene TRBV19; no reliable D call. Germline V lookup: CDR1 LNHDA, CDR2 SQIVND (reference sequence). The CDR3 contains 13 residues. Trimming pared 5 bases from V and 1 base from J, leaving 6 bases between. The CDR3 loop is CASSEESYNEQFF. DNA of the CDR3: TGTGCCAGTAGTGAGGAGTCCTACAATGAGCAGTTCTTC.

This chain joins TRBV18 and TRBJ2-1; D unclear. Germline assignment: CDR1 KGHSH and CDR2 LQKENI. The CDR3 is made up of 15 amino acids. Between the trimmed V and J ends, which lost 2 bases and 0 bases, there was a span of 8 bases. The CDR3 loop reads CASSPFQDSYNEQFF. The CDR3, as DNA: TGTGCCAGCTCACCATTCCAGGACTCCTACAATGAGCAGTTCTTC. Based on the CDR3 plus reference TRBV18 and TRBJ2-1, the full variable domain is NAGVMQNPRHLVRRRGQEARLRCSPMKGHSHVYWYRQLPEEGLKFMVYLQKENIIDESGMPKERFSAEFPKEGPSILRIQQVVRGDSAAYFCASSPFQDSYNEQFFGPGTRLTVL.

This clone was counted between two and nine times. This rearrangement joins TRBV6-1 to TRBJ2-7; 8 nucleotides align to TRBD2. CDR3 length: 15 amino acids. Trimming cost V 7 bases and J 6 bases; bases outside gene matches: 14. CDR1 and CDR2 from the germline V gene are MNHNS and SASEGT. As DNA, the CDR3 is TGTGCCAGCACCCCGGGGGGGACCCCTGGTCGCGAGCAGTACTTC. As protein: CASTPGGTPGREQYF.

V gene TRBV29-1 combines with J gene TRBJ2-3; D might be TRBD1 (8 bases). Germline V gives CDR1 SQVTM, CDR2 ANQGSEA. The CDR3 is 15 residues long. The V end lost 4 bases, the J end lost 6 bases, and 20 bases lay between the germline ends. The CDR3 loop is CSVAGGQAGEDTQYF. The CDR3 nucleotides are TGCAGCGTTGCTGGGGGACAGGCGGGGGAGGATACGCAGTATTTT.

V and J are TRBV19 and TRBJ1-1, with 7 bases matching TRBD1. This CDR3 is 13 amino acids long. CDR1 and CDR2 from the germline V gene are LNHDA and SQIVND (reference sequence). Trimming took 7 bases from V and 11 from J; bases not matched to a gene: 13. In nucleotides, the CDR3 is TGTGCCAGTAAACCTGGCCAGGGGGGTGGGGCTTTCTTT. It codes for CASKPGQGGGAFF.

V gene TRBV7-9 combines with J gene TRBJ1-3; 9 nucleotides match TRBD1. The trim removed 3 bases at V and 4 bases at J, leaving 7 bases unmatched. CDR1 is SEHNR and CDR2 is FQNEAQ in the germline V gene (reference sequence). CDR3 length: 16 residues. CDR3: CASSLYRGRVGNTIYF. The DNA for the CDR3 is TGTGCCAGCAGCTTGTACAGGGGGCGAGTAGGAAACACCATATATTTT.

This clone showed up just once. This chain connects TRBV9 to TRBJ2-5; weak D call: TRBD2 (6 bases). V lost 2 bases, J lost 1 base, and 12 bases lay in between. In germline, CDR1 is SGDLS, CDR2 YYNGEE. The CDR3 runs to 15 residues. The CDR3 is CASSVSDSGQETQYF. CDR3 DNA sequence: TGTGCCAGCAGCGTGTCGGATAGCGGCCAAGAGACCCAGTACTTC.

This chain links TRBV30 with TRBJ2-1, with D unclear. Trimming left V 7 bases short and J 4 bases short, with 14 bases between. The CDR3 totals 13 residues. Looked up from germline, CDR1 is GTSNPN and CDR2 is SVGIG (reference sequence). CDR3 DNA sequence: TGTGCCTTCGGTGTTTCTAGATACAATGAGCAGTTCTTC. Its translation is CAFGVSRYNEQFF.

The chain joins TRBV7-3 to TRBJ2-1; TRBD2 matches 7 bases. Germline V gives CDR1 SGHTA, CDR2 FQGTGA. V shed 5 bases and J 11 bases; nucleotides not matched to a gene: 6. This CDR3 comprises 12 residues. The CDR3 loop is CASSPGGDQQFF. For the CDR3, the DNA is TGTGCCAGCAGCCCTGGGGGGGACCAGCAGTTCTTC.

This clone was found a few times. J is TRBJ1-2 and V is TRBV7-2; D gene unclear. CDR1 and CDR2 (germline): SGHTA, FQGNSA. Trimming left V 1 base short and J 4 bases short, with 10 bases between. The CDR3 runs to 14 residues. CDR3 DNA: TGTGCCAGCAGCTTAGGTCGGTCGGTCTATGGCTACACCTTC. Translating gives CASSLGRSVYGYTF.

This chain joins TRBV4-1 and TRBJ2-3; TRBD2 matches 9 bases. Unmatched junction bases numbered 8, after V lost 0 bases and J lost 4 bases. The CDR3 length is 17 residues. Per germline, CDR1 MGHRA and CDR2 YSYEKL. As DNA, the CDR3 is TGCGCCAGCAGCCAAGAAGGTCTAGCGGGGAATTCAGATACGCAGTATTTT. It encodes CASSQEGLAGNSDTQYF.

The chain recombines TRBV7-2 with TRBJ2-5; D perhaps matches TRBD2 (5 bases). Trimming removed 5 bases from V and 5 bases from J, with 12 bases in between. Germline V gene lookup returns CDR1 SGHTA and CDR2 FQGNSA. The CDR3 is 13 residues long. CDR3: CASSQARRETQYF. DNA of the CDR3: TGTGCCAGCAGCCAGGCTCGGAGGGAGACCCAGTACTTC.

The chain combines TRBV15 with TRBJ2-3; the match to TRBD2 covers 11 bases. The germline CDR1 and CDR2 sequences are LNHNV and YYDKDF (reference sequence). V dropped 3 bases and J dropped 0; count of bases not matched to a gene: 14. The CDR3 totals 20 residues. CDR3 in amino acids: CATSRTSGTPDTLSTDTQYF. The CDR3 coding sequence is TGTGCCACCAGCAGGACTAGCGGGACCCCTGACACTCTTAGCACAGATACGCAGTATTTT.

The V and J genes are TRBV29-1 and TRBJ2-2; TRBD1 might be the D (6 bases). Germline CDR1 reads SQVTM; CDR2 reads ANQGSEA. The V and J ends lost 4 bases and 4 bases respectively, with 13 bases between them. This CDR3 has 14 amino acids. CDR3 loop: CSVGLGGSTGELFF. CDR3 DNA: TGCAGCGTTGGGTTAGGGGGTTCCACCGGGGAGCTGTTTTTT.

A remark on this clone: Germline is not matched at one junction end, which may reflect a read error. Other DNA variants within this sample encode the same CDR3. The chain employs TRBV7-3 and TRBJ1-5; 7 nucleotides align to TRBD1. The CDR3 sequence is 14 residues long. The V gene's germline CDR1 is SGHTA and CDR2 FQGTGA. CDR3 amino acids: CARNRGHSNQPQHF. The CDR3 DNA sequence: TGCGCCAGGAACAGGGGACATAGCAATCAGCCCCAGCATTTT. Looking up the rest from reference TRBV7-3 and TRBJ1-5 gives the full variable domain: GAGVSQTPSNKVTEKGKYVELRCDPISGHTALYWYRQSLGQGPEFLIYFQGTGAADDSGLPNDRFFAVRPEGSVSTLKIQRTERGDSAVYLCARNRGHSNQPQHFGDGTRLSIL.

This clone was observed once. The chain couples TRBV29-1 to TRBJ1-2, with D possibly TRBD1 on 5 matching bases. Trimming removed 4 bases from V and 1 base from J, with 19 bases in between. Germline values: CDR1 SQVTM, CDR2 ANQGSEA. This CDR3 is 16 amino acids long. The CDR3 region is CSVVWTSDRVNYGYTF. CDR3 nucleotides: TGCAGCGTTGTTTGGACAAGCGACAGAGTTAACTATGGCTACACCTTC. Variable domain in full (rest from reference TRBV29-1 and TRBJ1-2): SAVISQKPSRDICQRGTSLTIQCQVDSQVTMMFWYRQQPGQSLTLIATANQGSEATYESGFVIDKFPISRPNLTFSTLTVSNMSPEDSSIYLCSVVWTSDRVNYGYTFGSGTRLTVV.